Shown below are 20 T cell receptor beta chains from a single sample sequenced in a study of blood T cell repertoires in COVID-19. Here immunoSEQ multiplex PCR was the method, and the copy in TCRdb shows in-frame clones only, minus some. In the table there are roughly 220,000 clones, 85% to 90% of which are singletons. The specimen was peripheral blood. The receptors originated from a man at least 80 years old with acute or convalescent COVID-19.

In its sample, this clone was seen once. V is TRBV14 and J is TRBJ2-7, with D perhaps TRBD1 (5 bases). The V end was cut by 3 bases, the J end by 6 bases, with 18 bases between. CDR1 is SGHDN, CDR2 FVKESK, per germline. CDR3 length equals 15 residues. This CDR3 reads CASSQVRGYSAEQYF. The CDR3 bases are TGTGCCAGCAGCCAGGTTAGGGGCTATTCAGCCGAGCAGTACTTC.

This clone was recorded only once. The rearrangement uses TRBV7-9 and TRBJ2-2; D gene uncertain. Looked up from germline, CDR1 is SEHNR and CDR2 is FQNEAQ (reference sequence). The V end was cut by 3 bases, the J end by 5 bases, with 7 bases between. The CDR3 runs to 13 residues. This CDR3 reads CASSFDWTGELFF. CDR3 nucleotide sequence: TGTGCCAGCAGCTTCGACTGGACCGGGGAGCTGTTTTTT.

DNA of the CDR3: TGTGCCAGCAGCTTAGGAACAGGTTATAATTCACCCCTCCACTTT. Amino acid sequence: CASSLGTGYNSPLHF. The chain links TRBV7-2 to TRBJ1-6; tentatively, D is TRBD1 (5 bases). CDR3 length equals 15 residues. The germline V gene encodes CDR1 SGHTA and CDR2 FQGNSA. Between the trimmed V and J ends, which lost 1 base and 4 bases, there was a span of 8 bases.

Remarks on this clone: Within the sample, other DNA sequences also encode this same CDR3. The CDR3 coding sequence is TGTGCCAGCAGCCAGGGGGCTCTTTACAATGAGCAGTTCTTC. Translated, it gives CASSQGALYNEQFF. The chain links TRBV3-1 (or the pseudogene TRBV3-2) to TRBJ2-1; D possibly corresponds to TRBD1 (6 bases). This CDR3 is 14 amino acids long. The V end lost 3 bases, the J end lost 4 bases, and 10 bases lay between the germline ends. CDR1 LGHDT and CDR2 YNNKEL come from the germline V gene (reference sequence).

In nucleotides, the CDR3 is TGTGCCAGTAGCCGACAGGGAGTCTACGAGCAGTACTTC. It codes for CASSRQGVYEQYF. The chain combines TRBV19 with TRBJ2-7; 7 bases are shared with TRBD1. The CDR3 is made up of 13 amino acids. Unmatched junction bases numbered 5, after V lost 6 bases and J lost 3 bases. Per the germline V gene, CDR1 is LNHDA and CDR2 is SQIVND (reference sequence).

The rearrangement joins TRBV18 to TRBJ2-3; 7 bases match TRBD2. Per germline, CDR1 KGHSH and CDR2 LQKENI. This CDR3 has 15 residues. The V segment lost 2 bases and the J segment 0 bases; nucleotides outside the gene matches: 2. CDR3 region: CASSPNSGSTDTQYF. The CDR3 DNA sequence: TGTGCCAGCTCACCAAATAGCGGGAGCACAGATACGCAGTATTTT.

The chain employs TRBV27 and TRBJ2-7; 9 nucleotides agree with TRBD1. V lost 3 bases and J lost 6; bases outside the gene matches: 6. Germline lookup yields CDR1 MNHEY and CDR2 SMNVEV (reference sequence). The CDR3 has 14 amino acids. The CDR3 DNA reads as TGTGCCAGCAGTTTGGGGACAGGGATCGGCGAGCAGTACTTC. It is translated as CASSLGTGIGEQYF.

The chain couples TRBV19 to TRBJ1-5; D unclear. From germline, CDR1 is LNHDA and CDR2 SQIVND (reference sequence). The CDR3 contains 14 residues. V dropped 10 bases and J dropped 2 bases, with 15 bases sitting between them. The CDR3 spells CATEVVAGNQPQHF. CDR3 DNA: TGTGCCACCGAGGTCGTAGCTGGCAATCAGCCCCAGCATTTT.

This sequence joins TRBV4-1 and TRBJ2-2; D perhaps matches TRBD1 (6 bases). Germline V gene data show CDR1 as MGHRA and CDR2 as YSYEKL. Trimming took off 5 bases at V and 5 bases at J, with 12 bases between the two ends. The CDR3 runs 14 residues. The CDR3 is CASSSSQGTGELFF. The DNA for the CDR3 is TGCGCCAGCAGCTCCAGCCAGGGGACCGGGGAGCTGTTTTTT.

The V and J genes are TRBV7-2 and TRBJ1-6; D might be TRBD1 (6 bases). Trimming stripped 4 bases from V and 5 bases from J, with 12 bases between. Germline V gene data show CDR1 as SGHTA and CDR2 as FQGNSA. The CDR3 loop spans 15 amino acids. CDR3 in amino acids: CASSSGQTNNSPLHF. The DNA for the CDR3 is TGTGCCAGCAGCTCAGGACAGACGAATAATTCACCCCTCCACTTT.

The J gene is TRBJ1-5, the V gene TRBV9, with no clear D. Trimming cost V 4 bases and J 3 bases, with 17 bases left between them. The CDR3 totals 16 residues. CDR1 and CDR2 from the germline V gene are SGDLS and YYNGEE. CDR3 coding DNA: TGTGCCAGCAGCTCAGGTTGGGGAGATCCCAATCAGCCCCAGCATTTT. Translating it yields CASSSGWGDPNQPQHF.

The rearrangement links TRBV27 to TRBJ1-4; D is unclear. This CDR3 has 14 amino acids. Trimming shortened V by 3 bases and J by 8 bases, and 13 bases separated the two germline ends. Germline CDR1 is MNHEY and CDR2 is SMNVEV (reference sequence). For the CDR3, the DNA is TGTGCCAGCAGTTTGGGCAGGTTGGGCGAAAAACTGTTTTTT. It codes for CASSLGRLGEKLFF.

CDR3 DNA sequence: TGTGCCAGCAGCTTGAGGACAGGGGGCCTCACCGGGGAGCTGTTTTTT. Amino acid sequence: CASSLRTGGLTGELFF. The chain recombines TRBV11-1 with TRBJ2-2; TRBD1 aligns across 11 bases. The V gene's germline CDR1 is SGHAT and CDR2 FQDESV (reference sequence). This CDR3 comprises 16 residues. With 3 bases clipped from V and 4 bases from J, the junction kept 4 bases outside the gene matches. The whole variable domain, filled in from reference TRBV11-1 and TRBJ2-2, reads EAEVAQSPRYKITEKSQAVAFWCDPISGHATLYWYRQILGQGPELLVQFQDESVVDDSQLPKDRFSAERLKGVDSTLKIQPAELGDSAMYLCASSLRTGGLTGELFFGEGSRLTVL.

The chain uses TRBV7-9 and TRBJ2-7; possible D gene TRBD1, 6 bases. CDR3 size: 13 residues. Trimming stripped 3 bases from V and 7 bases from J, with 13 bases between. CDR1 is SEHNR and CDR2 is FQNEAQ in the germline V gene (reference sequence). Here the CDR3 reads CASSLGHRGEQYV. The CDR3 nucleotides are TGTGCCAGCAGCTTGGGACATCGAGGAGAGCAGTACGTC.

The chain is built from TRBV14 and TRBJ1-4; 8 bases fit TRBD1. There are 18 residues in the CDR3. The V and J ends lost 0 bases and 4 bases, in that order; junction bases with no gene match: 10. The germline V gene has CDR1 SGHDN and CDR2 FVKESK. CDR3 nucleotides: TGTGCCAGCAGCCAAGATAGTGTTTGGACAGGGCTTAATGAAAAACTGTTTTTT. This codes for CASSQDSVWTGLNEKLFF.

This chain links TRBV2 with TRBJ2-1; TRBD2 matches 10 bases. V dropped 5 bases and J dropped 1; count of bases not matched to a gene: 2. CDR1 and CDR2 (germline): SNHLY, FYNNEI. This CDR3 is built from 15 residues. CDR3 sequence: CASSRAGGSYNEQFF. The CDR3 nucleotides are TGTGCCAGCAGTCGAGCGGGAGGGTCCTACAATGAGCAGTTCTTC.

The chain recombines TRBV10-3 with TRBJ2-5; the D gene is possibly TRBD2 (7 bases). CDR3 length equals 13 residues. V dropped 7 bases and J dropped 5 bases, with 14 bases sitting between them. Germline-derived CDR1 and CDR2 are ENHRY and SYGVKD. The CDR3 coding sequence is TGTGCCATCAAGGAGGGGGGGGCGGAGACCCAGTACTTC. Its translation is CAIKEGGAETQYF.

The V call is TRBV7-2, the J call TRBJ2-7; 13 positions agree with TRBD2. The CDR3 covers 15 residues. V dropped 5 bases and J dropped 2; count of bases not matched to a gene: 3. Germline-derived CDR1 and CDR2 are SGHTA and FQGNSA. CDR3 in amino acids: CASSPGLAGPYEQYF. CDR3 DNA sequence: TGTGCCAGCAGCCCGGGACTAGCGGGACCCTACGAGCAGTACTTC.

The CDR3 is CATSDSGQRRNEQFF. CDR3 nucleotides: TGTGCCACCAGTGATTCGGGACAGAGGAGGAATGAGCAGTTCTTC. The V call is TRBV24-1, the J call TRBJ2-1; 7 nucleotides align to TRBD1. V was pared by 2 bases and J by 7 bases, with 7 bases of the junction left unmatched. CDR3 length: 15 amino acids. The germline V gene has CDR1 KGHDR and CDR2 SFDVKD.

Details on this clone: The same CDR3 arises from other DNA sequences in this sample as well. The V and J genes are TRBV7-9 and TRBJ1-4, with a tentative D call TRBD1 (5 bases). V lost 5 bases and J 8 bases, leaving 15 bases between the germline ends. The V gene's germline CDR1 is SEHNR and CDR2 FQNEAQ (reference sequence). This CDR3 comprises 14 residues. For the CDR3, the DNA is TGTGCCAGCAGCCCTCGGGGGGGTAACGAAAAACTGTTTTTT. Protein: CASSPRGGNEKLFF.